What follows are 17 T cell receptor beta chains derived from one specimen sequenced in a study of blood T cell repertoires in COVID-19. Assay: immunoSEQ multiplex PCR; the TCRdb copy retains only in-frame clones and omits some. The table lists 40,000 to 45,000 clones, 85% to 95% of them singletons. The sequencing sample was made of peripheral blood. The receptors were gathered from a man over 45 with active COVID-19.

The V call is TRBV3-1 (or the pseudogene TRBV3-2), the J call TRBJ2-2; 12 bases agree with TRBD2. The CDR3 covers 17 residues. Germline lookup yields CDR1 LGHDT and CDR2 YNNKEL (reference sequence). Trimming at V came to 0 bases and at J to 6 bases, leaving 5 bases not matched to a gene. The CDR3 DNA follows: TGTGCCAGCAGCCAAGATAGACTAGCGGGAGTGCCCGGGGAGCTGTTTTTT. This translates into CASSQDRLAGVPGELFF.

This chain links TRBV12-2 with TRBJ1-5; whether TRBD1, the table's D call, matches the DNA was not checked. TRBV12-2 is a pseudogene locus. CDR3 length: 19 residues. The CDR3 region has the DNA TGTGCAAGTCGCTTAGCCCCCGGGACAGGGGATTTTGGCAATCAGCCCCAGCATTTT. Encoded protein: CASRLAPGTGDFGNQPQHF.

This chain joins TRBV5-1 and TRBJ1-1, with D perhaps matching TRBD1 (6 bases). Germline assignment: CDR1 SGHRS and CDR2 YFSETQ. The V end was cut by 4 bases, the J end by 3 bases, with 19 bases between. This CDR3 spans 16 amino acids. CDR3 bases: TGCGCCAGCAGCGCCAAGGGGGGGGCCAGCGACACTGAAGCTTTCTTT. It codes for CASSAKGGASDTEAFF. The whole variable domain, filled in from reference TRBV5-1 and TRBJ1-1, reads KAGVTQTPRYLIKTRGQQVTLSCSPISGHRSVSWYQQTPGQGLQFLFEYFSETQRNKGNFPGRFSGRQFSNSRSEMNVSTLELGDSALYLCASSAKGGASDTEAFFGQGTRLTVV.

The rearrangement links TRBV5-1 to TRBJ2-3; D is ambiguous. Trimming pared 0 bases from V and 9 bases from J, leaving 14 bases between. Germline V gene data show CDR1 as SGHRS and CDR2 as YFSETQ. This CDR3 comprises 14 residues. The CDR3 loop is CASSLAIRPETQYF. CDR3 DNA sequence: TGCGCCAGCAGCTTGGCCATCAGACCGGAGACGCAGTATTTT.

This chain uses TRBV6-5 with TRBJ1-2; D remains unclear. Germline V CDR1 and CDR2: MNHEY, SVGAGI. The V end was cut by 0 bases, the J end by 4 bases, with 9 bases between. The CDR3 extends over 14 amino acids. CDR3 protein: CASSYSPGSYGYTF. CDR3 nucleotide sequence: TGTGCCAGCAGTTACTCGCCAGGAAGCTATGGCTACACCTTC.

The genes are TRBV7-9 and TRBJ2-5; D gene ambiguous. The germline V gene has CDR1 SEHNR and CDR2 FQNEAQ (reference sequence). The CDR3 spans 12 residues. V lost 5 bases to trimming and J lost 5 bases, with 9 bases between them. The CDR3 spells CASSPLFETQYF. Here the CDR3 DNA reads TGTGCCAGCAGCCCTTTGTTTGAGACCCAGTACTTC.

CDR3 protein: CASSEVGDNYQPQHF. The CDR3 coding sequence is TGTGCCAGCAGTGAAGTTGGGGACAATTATCAGCCCCAGCATTTT. The V call is TRBV6-1, the J call TRBJ1-5, with a weak D call TRBD1 (6 bases). This CDR3 contains 15 residues. Trimming left V 1 base short and J 5 bases short, with 12 bases between. CDR1 and CDR2 (germline): MNHNS, SASEGT.

This CDR3 is CASSQSGYTGGEQYF. Written as DNA, the CDR3 is TGTGCCAGCAGCCAAAGTGGATACACCGGAGGCGAGCAGTACTTC. The V and J genes are TRBV3-1 (or the pseudogene TRBV3-2) and TRBJ2-7; weak D call: TRBD2 (5 bases). CDR1 LGHDT and CDR2 YNNKEL come from the germline V gene (reference sequence). Trimming removed 2 bases from V and 6 bases from J, with 17 bases in between. The CDR3 contains 15 residues.

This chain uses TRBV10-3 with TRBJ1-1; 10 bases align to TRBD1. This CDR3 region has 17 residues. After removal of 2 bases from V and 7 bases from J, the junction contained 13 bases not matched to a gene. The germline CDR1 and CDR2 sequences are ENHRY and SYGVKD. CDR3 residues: CAISEPRQGAPNGEAFF. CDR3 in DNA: TGTGCCATCAGTGAGCCTAGACAGGGGGCGCCTAATGGTGAAGCTTTCTTT.

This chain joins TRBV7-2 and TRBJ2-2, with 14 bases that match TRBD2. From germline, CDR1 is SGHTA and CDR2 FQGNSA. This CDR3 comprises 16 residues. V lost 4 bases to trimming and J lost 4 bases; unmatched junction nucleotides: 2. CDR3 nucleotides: TGTGCCAGCAGCTCGGGACTAGCGGGAGCCACCGGGGAGCTGTTTTTT. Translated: CASSSGLAGATGELFF.

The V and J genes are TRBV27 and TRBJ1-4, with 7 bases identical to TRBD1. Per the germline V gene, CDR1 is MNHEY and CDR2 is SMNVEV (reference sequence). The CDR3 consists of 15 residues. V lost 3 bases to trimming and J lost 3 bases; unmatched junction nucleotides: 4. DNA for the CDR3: TGTGCCAGCAGTTTCGACAGGGCCTCTAATGAAAAACTGTTTTTT. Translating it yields CASSFDRASNEKLFF.

The CDR3 is CSVSGTLANTEAFF. As DNA, the CDR3 is TGCAGCGTATCCGGGACATTGGCGAACACTGAAGCTTTCTTT. The V call is TRBV29-1, the J call TRBJ1-1; perhaps TRBD1 as D (6 bases). V lost 6 bases and J lost 1, with 15 bases in between. This CDR3 is 14 amino acids long. CDR1 is SQVTM, CDR2 ANQGSEA, per germline.

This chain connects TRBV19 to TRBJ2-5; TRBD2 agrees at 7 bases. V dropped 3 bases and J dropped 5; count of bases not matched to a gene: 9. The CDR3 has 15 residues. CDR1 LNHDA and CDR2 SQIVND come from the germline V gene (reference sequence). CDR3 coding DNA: TGTGCCAGTAGTATCACTCGGCAGGGAGGGGAGACCCAGTACTTC. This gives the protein CASSITRQGGETQYF.

The CDR3 DNA reads TGCGCCAGCAGATTGACTAGCGGGAGCTACTACGAGCAGTACTTC. Amino acids: CASRLTSGSYYEQYF. The V call is TRBV5-1, the J call TRBJ2-7, with TRBD2 matching 12 bases. J was trimmed by 3 bases and V by 5 bases; bases with no gene match: 6. The V gene's germline CDR1 is SGHRS and CDR2 YFSETQ. This CDR3 has 15 amino acids.

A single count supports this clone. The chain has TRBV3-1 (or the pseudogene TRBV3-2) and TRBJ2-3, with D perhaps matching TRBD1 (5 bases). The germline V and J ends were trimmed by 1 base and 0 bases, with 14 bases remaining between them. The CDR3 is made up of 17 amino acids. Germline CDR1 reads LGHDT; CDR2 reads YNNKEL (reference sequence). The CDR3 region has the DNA TGTGCCAGCAGCCAAGTGCGATGGGGCGGTAGCACAGATACGCAGTATTTT. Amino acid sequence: CASSQVRWGGSTDTQYF.

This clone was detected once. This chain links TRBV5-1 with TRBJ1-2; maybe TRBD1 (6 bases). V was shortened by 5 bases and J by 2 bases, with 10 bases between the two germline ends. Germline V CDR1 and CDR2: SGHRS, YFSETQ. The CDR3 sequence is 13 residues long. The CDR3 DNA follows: TGCGCCAGCAGGGACAGCGTAAACTATGGCTACACCTTC. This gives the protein CASRDSVNYGYTF.

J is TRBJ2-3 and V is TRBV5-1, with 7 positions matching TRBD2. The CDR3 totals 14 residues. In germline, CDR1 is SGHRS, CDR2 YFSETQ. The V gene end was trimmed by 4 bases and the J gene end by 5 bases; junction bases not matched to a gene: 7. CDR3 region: CASSAAGEGDTQYF. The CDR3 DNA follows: TGCGCCAGCAGCGCGGCGGGAGAGGGAGATACGCAGTATTTT.